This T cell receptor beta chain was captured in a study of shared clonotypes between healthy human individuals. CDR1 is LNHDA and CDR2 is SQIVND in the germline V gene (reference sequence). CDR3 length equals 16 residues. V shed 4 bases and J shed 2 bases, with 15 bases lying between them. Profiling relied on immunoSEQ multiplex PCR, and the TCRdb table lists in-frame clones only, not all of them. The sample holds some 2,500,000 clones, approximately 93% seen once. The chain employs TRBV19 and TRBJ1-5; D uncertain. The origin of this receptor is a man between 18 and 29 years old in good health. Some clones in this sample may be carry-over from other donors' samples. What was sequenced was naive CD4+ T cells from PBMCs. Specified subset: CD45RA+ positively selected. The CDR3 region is CASSNLGNPGNQPQHF. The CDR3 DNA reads TGTGCCAGTAGTAATCTGGGGAATCCAGGCAATCAGCCCCAGCATTTT.